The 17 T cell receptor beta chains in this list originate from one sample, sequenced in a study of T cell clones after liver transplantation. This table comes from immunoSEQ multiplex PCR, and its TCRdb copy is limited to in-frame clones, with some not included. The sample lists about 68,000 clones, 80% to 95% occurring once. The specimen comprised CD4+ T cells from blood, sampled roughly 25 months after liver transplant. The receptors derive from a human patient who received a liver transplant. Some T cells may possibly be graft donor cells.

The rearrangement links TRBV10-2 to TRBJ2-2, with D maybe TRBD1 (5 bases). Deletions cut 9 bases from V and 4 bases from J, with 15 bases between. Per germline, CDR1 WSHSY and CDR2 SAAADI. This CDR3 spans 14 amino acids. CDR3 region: CASSGLVGTGELFF. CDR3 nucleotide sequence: TGCGCCAGTTCAGGGCTTGTCGGCACCGGGGAGCTGTTTTTT.

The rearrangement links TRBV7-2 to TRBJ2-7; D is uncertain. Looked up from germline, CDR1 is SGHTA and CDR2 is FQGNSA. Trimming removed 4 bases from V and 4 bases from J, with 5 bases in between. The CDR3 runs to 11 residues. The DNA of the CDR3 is TGTGCCAGCAGCTCCCTATACGAGCAGTACTTC. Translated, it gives CASSSLYEQYF. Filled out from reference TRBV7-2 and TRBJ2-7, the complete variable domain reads GAGVSQSPSNKVTEKGKDVELRCDPISGHTALYWYRQSLGQGLEFLIYFQGNSAPDKSGLPSDRFSAERTGGSVSTLTIQRTQQEDSAVYLCASSSLYEQYFGPGTRLTVT.

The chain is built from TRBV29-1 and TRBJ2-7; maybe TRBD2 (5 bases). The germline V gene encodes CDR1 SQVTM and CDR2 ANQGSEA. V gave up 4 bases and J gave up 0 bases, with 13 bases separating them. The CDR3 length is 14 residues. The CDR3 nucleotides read TGCAGCGTTGTAGCGACACTCAGCTCCTACGAGCAGTACTTC. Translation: CSVVATLSSYEQYF.

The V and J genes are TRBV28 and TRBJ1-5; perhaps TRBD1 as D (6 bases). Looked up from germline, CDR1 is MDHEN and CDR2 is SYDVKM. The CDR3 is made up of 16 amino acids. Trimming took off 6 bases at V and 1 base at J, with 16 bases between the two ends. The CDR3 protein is CASSRRGSLSNQPQHF. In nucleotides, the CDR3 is TGTGCCAGCAGCCGAAGGGGGTCCCTGAGCAATCAGCCCCAGCATTTT. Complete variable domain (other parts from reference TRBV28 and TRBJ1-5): DVKVTQSSRYLVKRTGEKVFLECVQDMDHENMFWYRQDPGLGLRLIYFSYDVKMKEKGDIPEGYSVSREKKERFSLILESASTNQTSMYLCASSRRGSLSNQPQHFGDGTRLSIL.

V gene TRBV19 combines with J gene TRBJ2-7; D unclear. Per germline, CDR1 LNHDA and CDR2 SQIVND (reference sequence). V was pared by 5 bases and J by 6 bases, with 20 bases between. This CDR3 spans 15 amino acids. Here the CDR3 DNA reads TGTGCCAGTAGTTTCGACCGGGCCTTTGGTGGCGAGCAGTACTTC. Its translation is CASSFDRAFGGEQYF. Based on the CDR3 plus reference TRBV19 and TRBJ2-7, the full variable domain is DGGITQSPKYLFRKEGQNVTLSCEQNLNHDAMYWYRQDPGQGLRLIYYSQIVNDFQKGDIAEGYSVSREKKESFPLTVTSAQKNPTAFYLCASSFDRAFGGEQYFGPGTRLTVT.

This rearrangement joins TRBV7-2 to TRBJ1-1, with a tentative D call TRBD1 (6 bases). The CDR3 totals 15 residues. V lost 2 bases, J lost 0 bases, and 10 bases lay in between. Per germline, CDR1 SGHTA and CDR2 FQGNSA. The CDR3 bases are TGTGCCAGCAGCTTATCCGGGACAATGAACACTGAAGCTTTCTTT. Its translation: CASSLSGTMNTEAFF.

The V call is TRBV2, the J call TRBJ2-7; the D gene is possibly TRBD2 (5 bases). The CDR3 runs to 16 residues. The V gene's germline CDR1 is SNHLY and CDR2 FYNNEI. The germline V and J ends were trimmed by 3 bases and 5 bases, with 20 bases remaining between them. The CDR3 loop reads CASSDTGVPSEDEQYF. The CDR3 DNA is TGTGCCAGCAGTGATACCGGGGTCCCCTCCGAAGACGAGCAGTACTTC.

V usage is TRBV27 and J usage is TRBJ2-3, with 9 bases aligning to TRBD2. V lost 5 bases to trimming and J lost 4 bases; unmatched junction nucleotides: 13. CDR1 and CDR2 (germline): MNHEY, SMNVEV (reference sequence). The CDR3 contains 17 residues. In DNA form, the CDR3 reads TGTGCCAGCAGTCTCTCAGGACTAGCGAGTGGTGCAGATACGCAGTATTTT. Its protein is CASSLSGLASGADTQYF.

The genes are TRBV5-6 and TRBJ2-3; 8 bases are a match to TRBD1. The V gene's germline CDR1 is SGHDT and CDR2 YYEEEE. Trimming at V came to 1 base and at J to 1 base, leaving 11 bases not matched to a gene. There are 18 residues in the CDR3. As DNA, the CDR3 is TGTGCCAGCAGCTTGTTGACAGGGGTTGAATTCGGCACAGATACGCAGTATTTT. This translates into CASSLLTGVEFGTDTQYF.

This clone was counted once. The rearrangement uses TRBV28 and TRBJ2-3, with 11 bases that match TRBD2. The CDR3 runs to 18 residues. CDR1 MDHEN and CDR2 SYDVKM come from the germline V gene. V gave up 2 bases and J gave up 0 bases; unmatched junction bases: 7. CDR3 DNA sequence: TGTGCCAGCAGTTTAGGGCGGACTAGCGGGTTTAGCACAGATACGCAGTATTTT. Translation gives CASSLGRTSGFSTDTQYF. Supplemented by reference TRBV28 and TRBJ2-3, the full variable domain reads DVKVTQSSRYLVKRTGEKVFLECVQDMDHENMFWYRQDPGLGLRLIYFSYDVKMKEKGDIPEGYSVSREKKERFSLILESASTNQTSMYLCASSLGRTSGFSTDTQYFGPGTRLTVL.

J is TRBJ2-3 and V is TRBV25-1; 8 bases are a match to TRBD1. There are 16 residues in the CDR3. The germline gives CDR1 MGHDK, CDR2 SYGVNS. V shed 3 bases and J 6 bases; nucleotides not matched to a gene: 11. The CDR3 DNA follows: TGTGCCAGCAGTGACCACGGACAGGGCGTGCGGGATACGCAGTATTTT. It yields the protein CASSDHGQGVRDTQYF.

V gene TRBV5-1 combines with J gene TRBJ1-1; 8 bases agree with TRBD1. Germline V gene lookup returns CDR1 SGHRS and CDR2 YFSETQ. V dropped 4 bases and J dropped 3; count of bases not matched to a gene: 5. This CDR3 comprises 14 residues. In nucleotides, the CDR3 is TGCGCCAGCAGCGAACCGGGACAGGACACTGAAGCTTTCTTT. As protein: CASSEPGQDTEAFF. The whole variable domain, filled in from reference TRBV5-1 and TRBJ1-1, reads KAGVTQTPRYLIKTRGQQVTLSCSPISGHRSVSWYQQTPGQGLQFLFEYFSETQRNKGNFPGRFSGRQFSNSRSEMNVSTLELGDSALYLCASSEPGQDTEAFFGQGTRLTVV.

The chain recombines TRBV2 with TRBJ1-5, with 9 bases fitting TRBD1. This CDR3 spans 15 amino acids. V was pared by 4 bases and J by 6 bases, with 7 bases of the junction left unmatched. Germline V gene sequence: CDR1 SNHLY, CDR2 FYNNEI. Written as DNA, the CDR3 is TGTGCCAGCAGTGCCAGACAGGGGGTGGTTCAGCCCCAGCATTTT. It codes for CASSARQGVVQPQHF.

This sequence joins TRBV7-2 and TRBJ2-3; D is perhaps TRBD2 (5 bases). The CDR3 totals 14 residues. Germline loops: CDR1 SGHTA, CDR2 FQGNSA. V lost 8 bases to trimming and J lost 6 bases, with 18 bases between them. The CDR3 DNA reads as TGTGCCAGCTCCGATCGAGGGATCGACGATACGCAGTATTTT. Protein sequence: CASSDRGIDDTQYF.

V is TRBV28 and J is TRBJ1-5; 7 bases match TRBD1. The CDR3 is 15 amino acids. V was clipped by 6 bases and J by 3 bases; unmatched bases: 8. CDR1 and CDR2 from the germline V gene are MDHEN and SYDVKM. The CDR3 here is CASRVTGSSNQPQHF. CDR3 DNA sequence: TGTGCCAGCAGGGTGACAGGGTCTTCCAATCAGCCCCAGCATTTT.

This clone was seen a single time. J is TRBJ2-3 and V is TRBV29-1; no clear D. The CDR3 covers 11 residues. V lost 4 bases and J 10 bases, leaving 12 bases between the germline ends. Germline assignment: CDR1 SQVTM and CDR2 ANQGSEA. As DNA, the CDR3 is TGCAGCGTTGGTGAGGTCGGATCGCAGTATTTT. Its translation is CSVGEVGSQYF.

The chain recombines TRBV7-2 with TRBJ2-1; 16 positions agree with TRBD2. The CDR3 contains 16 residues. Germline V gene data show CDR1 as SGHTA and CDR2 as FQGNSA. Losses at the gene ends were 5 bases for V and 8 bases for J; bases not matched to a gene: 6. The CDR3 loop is CASSPGTSGREYEQFF. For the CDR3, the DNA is TGTGCCAGCAGCCCCGGGACTAGCGGGAGGGAATATGAGCAGTTCTTC. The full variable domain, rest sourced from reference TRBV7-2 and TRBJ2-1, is GAGVSQSPSNKVTEKGKDVELRCDPISGHTALYWYRQSLGQGLEFLIYFQGNSAPDKSGLPSDRFSAERTGGSVSTLTIQRTQQEDSAVYLCASSPGTSGREYEQFFGPGTRLTVL.